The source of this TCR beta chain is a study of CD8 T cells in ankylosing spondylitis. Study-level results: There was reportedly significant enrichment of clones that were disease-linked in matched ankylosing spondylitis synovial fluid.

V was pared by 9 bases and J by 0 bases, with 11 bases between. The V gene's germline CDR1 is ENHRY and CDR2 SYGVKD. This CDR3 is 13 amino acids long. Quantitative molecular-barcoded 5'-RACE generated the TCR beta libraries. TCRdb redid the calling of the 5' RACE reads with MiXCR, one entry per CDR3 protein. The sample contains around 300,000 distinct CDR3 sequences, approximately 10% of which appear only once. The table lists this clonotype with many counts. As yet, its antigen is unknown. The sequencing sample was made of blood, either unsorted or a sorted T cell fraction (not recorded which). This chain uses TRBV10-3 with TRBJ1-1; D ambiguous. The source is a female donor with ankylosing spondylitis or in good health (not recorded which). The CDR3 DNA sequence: TGTGCCATATGTAAGGGTATGAACACTGAAGCTTTCTTT. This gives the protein CAICKGMNTEAFF.